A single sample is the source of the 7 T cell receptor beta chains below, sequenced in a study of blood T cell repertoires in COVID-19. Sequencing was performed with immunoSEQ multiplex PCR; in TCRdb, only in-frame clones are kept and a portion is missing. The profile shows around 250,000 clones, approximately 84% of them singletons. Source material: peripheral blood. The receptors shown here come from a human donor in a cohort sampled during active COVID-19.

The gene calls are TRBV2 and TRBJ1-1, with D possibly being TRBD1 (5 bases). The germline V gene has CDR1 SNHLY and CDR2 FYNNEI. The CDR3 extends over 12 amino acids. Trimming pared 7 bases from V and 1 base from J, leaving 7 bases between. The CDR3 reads CASIRANTEAFF. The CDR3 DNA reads TGTGCCAGCATCAGGGCGAACACTGAAGCTTTCTTT.

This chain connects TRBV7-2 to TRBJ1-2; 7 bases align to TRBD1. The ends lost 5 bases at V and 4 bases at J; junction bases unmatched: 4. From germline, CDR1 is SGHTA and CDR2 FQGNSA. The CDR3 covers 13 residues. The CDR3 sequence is CASSAGTVYGYTF. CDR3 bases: TGTGCCAGCAGCGCCGGGACAGTCTATGGCTACACCTTC.

CDR3 bases: TGTGCCAGCAGCTTCGGACAGGGGAATTCACCCCTCCACTTT. As protein: CASSFGQGNSPLHF. The gene calls are TRBV5-8 and TRBJ1-6; 9 bases match TRBD1. Trimming removed 2 bases from V and 7 bases from J; junction bases left unmatched: 1. Germline CDR1 reads SGHTS; CDR2 reads YDEGEE. The CDR3 covers 14 residues.

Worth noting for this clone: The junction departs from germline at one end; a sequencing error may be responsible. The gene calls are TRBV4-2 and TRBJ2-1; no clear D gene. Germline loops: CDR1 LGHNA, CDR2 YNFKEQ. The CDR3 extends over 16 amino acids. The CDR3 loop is CAGSQPGLRTYNEQFF. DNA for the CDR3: TGTGCCGGCAGCCAACCGGGTCTACGGACCTACAATGAGCAGTTCTTC.

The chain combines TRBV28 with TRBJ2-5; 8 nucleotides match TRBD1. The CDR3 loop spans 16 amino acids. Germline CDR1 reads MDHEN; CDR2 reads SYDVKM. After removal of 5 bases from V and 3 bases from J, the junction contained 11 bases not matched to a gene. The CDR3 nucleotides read TGTGCCAGCAGTCCCAGCGGACAGGGATCGAAAGAGACCCAGTACTTC. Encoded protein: CASSPSGQGSKETQYF. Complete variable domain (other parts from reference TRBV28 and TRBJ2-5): DVKVTQSSRYLVKRTGEKVFLECVQDMDHENMFWYRQDPGLGLRLIYFSYDVKMKEKGDIPEGYSVSREKKERFSLILESASTNQTSMYLCASSPSGQGSKETQYFGPGTRLLVL.

The CDR3 DNA reads as TGTGCCAGCAGCTTGGAGGGTGCCAGGGGGACCAACGAGCAGTACTTC. Protein sequence: CASSLEGARGTNEQYF. The rearrangement links TRBV5-4 to TRBJ2-7, with 7 bases lining up with TRBD1. The CDR3 has 16 amino acids. The ends lost 0 bases at V and 5 bases at J; junction bases unmatched: 11. The germline V gene has CDR1 SGHNT and CDR2 YYREEE (reference sequence).

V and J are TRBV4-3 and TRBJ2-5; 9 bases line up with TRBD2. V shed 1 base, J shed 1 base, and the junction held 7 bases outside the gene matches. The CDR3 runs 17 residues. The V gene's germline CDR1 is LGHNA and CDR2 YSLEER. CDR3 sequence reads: CASSQGLLRGGQETQYF. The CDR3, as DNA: TGCGCCAGCAGCCAAGGGCTTTTGCGGGGGGGCCAAGAGACCCAGTACTTC.